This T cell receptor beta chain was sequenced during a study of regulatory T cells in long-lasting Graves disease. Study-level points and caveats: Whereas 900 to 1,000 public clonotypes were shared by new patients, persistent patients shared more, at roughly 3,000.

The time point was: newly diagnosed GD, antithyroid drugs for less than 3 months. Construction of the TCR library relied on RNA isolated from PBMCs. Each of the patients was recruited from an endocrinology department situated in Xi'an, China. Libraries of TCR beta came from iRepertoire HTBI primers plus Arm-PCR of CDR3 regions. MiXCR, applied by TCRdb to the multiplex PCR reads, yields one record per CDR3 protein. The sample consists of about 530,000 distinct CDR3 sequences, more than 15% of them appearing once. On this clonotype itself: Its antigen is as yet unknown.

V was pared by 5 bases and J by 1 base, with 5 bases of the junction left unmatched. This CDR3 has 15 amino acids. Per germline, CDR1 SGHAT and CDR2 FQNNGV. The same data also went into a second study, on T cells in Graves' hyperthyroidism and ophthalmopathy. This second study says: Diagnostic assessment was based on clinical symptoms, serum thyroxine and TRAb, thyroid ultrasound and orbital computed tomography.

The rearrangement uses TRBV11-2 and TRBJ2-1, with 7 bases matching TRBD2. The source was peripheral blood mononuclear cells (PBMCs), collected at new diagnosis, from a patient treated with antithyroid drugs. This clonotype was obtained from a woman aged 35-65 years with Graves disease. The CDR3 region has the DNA TGTGCCAGCAGCCCACAAGCGGGATCCTACAATGAGCAGTTCTTC. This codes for CASSPQAGSYNEQFF.